This T cell receptor beta chain was sequenced in a study of blood T cell repertoires in COVID-19. Overall study: The cDNA or gDNA used as material had been derived from T cells, B-cell-depleted T cells, or PBMCs.

This CDR3 spans 16 amino acids. V was pared by 5 bases and J by 7 bases, with 8 bases of the junction left unmatched. CDR1 and CDR2 (germline): LNHDA, SQIVND (reference sequence). Per the authors' pipeline: Estimation of nucleated cell counts was performed using reference gene primer amplification. Repertoires were generated with immunoSEQ multiplex PCR, while TCRdb's copy carries only in-frame clones and drops some. V and J calls and clone size are given by that table; D and trimming were obtained from the DNA. The table records about 270,000 clones, about 89% of them present only once. The clonotype was recovered from a man aged 40-50 years with active or convalescent COVID-19. The chain employs TRBV19 and TRBJ1-6; 10 positions match TRBD1. Material: peripheral blood. For the CDR3, the DNA is TGTGCCAGTAGTGGGGGGACAGGGGTTGGCAATTCACCCCTCCACTTT. Its translation: CASSGGTGVGNSPLHF.